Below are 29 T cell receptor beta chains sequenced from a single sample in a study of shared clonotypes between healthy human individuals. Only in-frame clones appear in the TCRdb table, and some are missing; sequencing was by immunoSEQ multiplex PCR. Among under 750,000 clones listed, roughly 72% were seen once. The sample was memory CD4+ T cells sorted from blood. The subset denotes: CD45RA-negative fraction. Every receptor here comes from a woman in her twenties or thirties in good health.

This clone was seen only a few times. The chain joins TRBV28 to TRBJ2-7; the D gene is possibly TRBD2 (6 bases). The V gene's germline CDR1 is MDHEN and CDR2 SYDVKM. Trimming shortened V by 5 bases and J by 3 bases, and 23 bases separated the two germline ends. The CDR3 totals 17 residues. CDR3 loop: CASSGFISGERVYEQYF. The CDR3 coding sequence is TGTGCCAGCAGTGGATTCATAAGTGGGGAGCGGGTCTACGAGCAGTACTTC.

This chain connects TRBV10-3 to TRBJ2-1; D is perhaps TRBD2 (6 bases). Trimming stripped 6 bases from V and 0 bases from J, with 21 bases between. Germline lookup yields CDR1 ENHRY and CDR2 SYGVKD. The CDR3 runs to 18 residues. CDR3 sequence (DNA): TGTGCCATCAGCCCTACCCGACATAGCGGTAGCTCCTACAATGAGCAGTTCTTC. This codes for CAISPTRHSGSSYNEQFF.

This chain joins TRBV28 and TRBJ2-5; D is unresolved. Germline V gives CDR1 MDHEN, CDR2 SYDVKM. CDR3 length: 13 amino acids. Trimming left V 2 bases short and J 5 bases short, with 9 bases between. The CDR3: CASSLTVAETQYF. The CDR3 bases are TGTGCCAGCAGTTTAACCGTAGCCGAGACCCAGTACTTC.

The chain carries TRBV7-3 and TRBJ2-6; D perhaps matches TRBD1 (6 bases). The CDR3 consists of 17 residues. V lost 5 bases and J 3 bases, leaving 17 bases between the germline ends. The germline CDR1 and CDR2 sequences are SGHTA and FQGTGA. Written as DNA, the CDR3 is TGTGCCAGCAGCGCCAGGGGTTTAACGAATGGGGCCAACGTCCTGACTTTC. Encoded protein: CASSARGLTNGANVLTF.

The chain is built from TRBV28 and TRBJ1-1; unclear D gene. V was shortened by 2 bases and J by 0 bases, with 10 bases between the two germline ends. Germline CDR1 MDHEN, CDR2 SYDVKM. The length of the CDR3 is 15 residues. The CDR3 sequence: CASSLAGPMNTEAFF. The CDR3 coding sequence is TGTGCCAGCAGTTTAGCCGGGCCGATGAACACTGAAGCTTTCTTT.

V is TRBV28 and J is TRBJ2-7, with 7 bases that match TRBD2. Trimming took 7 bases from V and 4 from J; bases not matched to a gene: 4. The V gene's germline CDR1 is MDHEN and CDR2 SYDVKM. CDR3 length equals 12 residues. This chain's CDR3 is CASNGSGYEQYF. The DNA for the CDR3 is TGTGCCAGCAATGGTAGCGGGTACGAGCAGTACTTC.

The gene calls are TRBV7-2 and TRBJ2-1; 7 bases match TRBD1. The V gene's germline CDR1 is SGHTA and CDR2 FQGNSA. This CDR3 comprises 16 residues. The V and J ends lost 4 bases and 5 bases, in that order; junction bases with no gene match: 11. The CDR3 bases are TGTGCCAGCAGCTCCCCGGGGACAGTCACTAACAATGAGCAGTTCTTC. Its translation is CASSSPGTVTNNEQFF.

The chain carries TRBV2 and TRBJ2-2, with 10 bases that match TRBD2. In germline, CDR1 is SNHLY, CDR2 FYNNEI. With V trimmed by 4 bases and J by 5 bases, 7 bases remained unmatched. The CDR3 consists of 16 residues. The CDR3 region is CASSAWSGRDTGELFF. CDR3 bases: TGTGCCAGCAGTGCCTGGAGCGGGAGGGATACCGGGGAGCTGTTTTTT.

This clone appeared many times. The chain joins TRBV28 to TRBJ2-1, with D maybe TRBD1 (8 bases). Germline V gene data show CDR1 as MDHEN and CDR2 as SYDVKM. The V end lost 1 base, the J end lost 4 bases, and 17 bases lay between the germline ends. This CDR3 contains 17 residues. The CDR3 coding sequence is TGTGCCAGCAGTTTATACAACAGGGGGGGCACTTACAATGAGCAGTTCTTC. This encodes CASSLYNRGGTYNEQFF.

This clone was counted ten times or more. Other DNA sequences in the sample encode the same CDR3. CDR3 sequence: CASSPNTGNSGNTIYF. CDR3 nucleotides: TGTGCCAGCTCACCTAACACCGGGAACTCTGGAAACACCATATATTTT. The genes are TRBV18 and TRBJ1-3; D gene uncertain. V lost 3 bases to trimming and J lost 0 bases, with 12 bases between them. CDR1 and CDR2 from the germline V gene are KGHSH and LQKENI. The length of the CDR3 is 16 residues.

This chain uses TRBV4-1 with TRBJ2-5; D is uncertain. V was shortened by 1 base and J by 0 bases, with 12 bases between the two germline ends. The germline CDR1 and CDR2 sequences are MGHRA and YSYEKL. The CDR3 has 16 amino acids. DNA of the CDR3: TGCGCCAGCAGCCAAGGTTTCCTGACCAACCAAGAGACCCAGTACTTC. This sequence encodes CASSQGFLTNQETQYF.

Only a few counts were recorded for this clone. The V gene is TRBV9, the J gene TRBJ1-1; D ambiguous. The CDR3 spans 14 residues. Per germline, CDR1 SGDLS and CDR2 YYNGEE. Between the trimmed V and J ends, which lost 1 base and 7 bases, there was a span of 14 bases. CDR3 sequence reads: CASSVSWGTGEAFF. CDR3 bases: TGTGCCAGCAGCGTATCGTGGGGTACGGGTGAAGCTTTCTTT.

CDR3: CASSPLASVTQYF. The CDR3 DNA is TGTGCCAGCAGCCCGCTAGCGAGTGTTACGCAGTATTTT. V gene TRBV11-2 combines with J gene TRBJ2-3, with D perhaps TRBD2 (6 bases). The length of the CDR3 is 13 residues. Germline V gives CDR1 SGHAT, CDR2 FQNNGV. V lost 5 bases and J 8 bases, leaving 14 bases between the germline ends.

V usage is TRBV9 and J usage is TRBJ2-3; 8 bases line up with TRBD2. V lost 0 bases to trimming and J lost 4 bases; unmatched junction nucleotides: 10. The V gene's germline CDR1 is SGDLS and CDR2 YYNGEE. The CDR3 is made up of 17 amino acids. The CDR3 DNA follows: TGTGCCAGCAGCGTAGTGTTTAGCGGGAAGGATTCAGATACGCAGTATTTT. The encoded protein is CASSVVFSGKDSDTQYF.

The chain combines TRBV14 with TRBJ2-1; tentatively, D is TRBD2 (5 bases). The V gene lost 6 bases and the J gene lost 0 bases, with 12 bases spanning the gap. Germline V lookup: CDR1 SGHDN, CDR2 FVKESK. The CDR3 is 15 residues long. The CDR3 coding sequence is TGTGCCAGCAGAGGTACGGGAAGCTCCTACAATGAGCAGTTCTTC. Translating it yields CASRGTGSSYNEQFF. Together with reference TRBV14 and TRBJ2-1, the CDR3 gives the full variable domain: EAGVTQFPSHSVIEKGQTVTLRCDPISGHDNLYWYRRVMGKEIKFLLHFVKESKQDESGMPNNRFLAERTGGTYSTLKVQPAELEDSGVYFCASRGTGSSYNEQFFGPGTRLTVL.

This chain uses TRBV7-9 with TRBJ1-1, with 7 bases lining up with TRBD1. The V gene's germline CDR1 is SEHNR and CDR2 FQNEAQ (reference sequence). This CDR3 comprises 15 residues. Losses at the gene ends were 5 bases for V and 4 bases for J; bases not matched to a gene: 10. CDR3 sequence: CASSHPTRGSTEAFF. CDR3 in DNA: TGTGCCAGCAGCCACCCGACCAGGGGGTCCACTGAAGCTTTCTTT.

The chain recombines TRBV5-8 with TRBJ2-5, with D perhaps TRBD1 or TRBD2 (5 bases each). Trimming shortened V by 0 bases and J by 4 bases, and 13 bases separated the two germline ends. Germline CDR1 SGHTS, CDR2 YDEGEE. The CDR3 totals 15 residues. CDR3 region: CASSLGDDQRETQYF. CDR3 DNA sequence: TGTGCCAGCAGCTTGGGGGACGATCAGAGAGAGACCCAGTACTTC.

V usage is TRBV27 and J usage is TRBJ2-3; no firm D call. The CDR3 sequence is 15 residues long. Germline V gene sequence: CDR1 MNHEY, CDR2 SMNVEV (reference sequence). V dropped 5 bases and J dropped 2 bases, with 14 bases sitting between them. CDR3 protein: CASSLRSTDTDTQYF. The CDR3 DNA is TGTGCCAGCAGTCTACGTAGCACAGACACAGATACGCAGTATTTT.

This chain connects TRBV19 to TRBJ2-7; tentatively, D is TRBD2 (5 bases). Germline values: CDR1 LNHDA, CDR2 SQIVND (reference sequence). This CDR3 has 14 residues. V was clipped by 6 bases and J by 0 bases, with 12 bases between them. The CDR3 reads CASSRATSSYEQYF. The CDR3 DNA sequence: TGTGCCAGTAGCCGGGCTACTAGCTCCTACGAGCAGTACTTC.

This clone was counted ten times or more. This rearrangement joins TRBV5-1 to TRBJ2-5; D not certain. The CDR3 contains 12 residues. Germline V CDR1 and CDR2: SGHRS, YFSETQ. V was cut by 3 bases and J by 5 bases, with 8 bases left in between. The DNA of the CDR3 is TGCGCCAGCAGCTCATCCTTGGAGACCCAGTACTTC. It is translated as CASSSSLETQYF.

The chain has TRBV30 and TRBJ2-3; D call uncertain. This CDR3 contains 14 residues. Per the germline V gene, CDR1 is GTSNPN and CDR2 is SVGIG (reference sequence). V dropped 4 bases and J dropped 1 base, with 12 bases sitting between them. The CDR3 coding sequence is TGTGCCTGGAAAAGGATGGCTCGCACAGATACGCAGTATTTT. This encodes CAWKRMARTDTQYF.

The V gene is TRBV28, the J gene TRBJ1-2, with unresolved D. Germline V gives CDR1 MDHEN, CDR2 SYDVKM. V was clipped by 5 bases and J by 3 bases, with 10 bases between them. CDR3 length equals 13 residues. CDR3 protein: CASSIGGDYGYTF. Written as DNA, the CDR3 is TGTGCCAGCAGTATTGGTGGGGACTATGGCTACACCTTC.

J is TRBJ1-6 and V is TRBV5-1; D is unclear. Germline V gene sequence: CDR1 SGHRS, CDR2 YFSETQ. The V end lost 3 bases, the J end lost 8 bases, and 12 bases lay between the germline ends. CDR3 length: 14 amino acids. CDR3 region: CASSSGTEYSPLHF. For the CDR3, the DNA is TGCGCCAGCAGCTCCGGTACCGAATATTCACCCCTCCACTTT.

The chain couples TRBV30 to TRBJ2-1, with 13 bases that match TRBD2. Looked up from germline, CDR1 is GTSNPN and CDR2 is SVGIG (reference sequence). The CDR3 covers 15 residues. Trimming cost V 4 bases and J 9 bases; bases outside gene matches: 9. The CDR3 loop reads CAWNSGLAGVREQFF. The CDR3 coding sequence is TGTGCCTGGAACTCCGGACTAGCGGGAGTTCGTGAGCAGTTCTTC.

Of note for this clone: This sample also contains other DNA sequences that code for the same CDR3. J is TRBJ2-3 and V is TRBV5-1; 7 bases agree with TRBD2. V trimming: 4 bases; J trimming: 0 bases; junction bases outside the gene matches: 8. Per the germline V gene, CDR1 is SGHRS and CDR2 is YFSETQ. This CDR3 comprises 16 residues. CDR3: CASSTGTTTSTDTQYF. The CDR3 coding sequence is TGCGCCAGCAGCACGGGGACTACCACTAGCACAGATACGCAGTATTTT.

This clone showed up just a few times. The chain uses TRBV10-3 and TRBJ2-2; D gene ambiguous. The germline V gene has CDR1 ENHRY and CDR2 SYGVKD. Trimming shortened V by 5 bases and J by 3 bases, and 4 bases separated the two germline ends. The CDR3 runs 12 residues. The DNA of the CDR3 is TGTGCCATCAGTCAAGACACCGGGGAGCTGTTTTTT. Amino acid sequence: CAISQDTGELFF.

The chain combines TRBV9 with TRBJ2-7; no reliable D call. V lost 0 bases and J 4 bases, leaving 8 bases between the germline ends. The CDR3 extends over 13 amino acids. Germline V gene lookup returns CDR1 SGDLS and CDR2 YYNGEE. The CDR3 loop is CASSVGSEYEQYF. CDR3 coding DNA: TGTGCCAGCAGCGTAGGTTCGGAGTACGAGCAGTACTTC.

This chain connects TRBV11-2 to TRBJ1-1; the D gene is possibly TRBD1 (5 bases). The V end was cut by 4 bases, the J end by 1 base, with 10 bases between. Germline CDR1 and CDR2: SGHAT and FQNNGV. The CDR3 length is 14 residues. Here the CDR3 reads CASSSTDRNTEAFF. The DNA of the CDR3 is TGTGCCAGCAGCTCCACCGACAGGAACACTGAAGCTTTCTTT.

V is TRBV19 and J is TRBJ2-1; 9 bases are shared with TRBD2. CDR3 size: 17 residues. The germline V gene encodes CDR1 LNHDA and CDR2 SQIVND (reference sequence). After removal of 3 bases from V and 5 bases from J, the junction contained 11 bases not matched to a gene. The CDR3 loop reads CASSIWASGDWNNEQFF. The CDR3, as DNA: TGTGCCAGTAGTATTTGGGCTAGCGGGGATTGGAACAATGAGCAGTTCTTC.